Each of the 7 T cell receptor beta chains below was sequenced from the same sample in a study of blood T cells in healthy people across ages. Alongside a J-beta primer mix, a sample-barcoded 5' primer served in a second PCR lasting roughly 7 to 12 cycles. One entry per CDR3 protein, called by TCRdb with MiXCR from the 5' RACE reads. The sample has about 1.5 million distinct CDR3 sequences, under 55% seen once; the top ten hold just over 4%. The sample taken for sequencing was blood. The receptor set was obtained from a woman younger than 30 in good health.

This clonotype was observed a few times. The chain uses TRBV7-8 and TRBJ1-4; D gene ambiguous. CDR1 is SGHVS and CDR2 is FQNEAQ in the germline V gene. Trimming left V 5 bases short and J 0 bases short, with 13 bases between. The CDR3 is made up of 16 amino acids. The DNA of the CDR3 is TGTGCCAGCAGCGGAAATCGGGCTTCAACTAATGAAAAACTGTTTTTT. Encoded protein: CASSGNRASTNEKLFF.

This clonotype was counted only a few times. The chain is built from TRBV9 and TRBJ2-5, with D tentatively TRBD1 or TRBD2 (5 bases each). Germline-derived CDR1 and CDR2 are SGDLS and YYNGEE. This CDR3 contains 14 residues. Trimming cost V 4 bases and J 3 bases, with 13 bases left between them. The CDR3 DNA reads as TGTGCCAGCAGCCCAGAGGGCAGGGAAGAGACCCAGTACTTC. It translates to CASSPEGREETQYF.

The chain employs TRBV28 and TRBJ2-5; 16 bases are a match to TRBD2. The CDR3 contains 19 residues. V lost 2 bases and J lost 0; bases outside the gene matches: 6. Germline V CDR1 and CDR2: MDHEN, SYDVKM. The CDR3 DNA reads as TGTGCCAGCAGTTTAAGGGGACTAGCGGGAGGGGAGTACCAAGAGACCCAGTACTTC. This translates into CASSLRGLAGGEYQETQYF.

The chain is built from TRBV29-1 and TRBJ1-1; the D gene is possibly TRBD1 (5 bases). V was shortened by 1 base and J by 6 bases, with 12 bases between the two germline ends. Germline loops: CDR1 SQVTM, CDR2 ANQGSEA. There are 13 residues in the CDR3. CDR3: CSVEGPGGAEAFF. In nucleotides, the CDR3 is TGCAGCGTTGAAGGTCCGGGGGGGGCTGAAGCTTTCTTT.

This clonotype showed up just once. The chain uses TRBV11-3 and TRBJ2-4; 15 bases match TRBD2. The closer fit of TRBJ2-5 to the DNA end suggests the J call may be wrong. The V gene's germline CDR1 is SGHNT and CDR2 YENEEA. There are 17 residues in the CDR3. The CDR3 coding sequence is TGTGCCAGCAGTTTCGGGACTAGCGGGGGGTCTCAAGAGACCCAGTACTTC. Its protein is CASSFGTSGGSQETQYF.

CDR3 loop: CASSPQRRSYNEQFF. CDR3 sequence (DNA): TGTGCCAGCAGCCCCCAGCGGAGATCCTACAATGAGCAGTTCTTC. The chain links TRBV7-2 to TRBJ2-1, with D possibly TRBD2 on 5 matching bases. The length of the CDR3 is 15 residues. Germline V gene lookup returns CDR1 SGHTA and CDR2 FQGNSA. V dropped 5 bases and J dropped 1 base, with 12 bases sitting between them. Looking up the rest from reference TRBV7-2 and TRBJ2-1 gives the full variable domain: GAGVSQSPSNKVTEKGKDVELRCDPISGHTALYWYRQSLGQGLEFLIYFQGNSAPDKSGLPSDRFSAERTGGSVSTLTIQRTQQEDSAVYLCASSPQRRSYNEQFFGPGTRLTVL.

The chain combines TRBV20-1 with TRBJ1-5; the match to TRBD1 covers 7 bases. Germline trimming cut 7 bases from V and 13 bases from J; bases unmatched to any gene: 25. The V gene's germline CDR1 is DFQATT and CDR2 SNEGSKA (reference sequence). This CDR3 is 16 amino acids long. In nucleotides, the CDR3 is TGCAGTGTTAGGACTACAGACGGGACAGACATTATATCGCAGCATTTT. It encodes CSVRTTDGTDIISQHF.